A single sample gave rise to the 23 T cell receptor beta chains below, sequenced in a study of blood T cells in healthy people across ages. A second about 6 to 12 cycle PCR used barcoded and J-beta primers. TCRdb fed the 5' RACE reads into MiXCR, producing one record per CDR3 protein. The sample consists of more than 450,000 distinct CDR3 sequences, roughly a quarter of them appearing once. The sample was also reused in another study, on T cells of mothers and their children.

The specimen sequenced was blood. The origin of the receptors is a boy between 2 and 10 years old in good health.

This clonotype occurred a few times. This rearrangement joins TRBV5-1 to TRBJ2-3; 8 bases align to TRBD2. CDR3 length equals 15 residues. Germline V CDR1 and CDR2: SGHRS, YFSETQ. The V and J ends lost 3 bases and 4 bases, in that order; junction bases with no gene match: 7. The DNA for the CDR3 is TGCGCCAGCAGCTGGTGGACTAGCTGGGCAGATACGCAGTATTTT. Translating gives CASSWWTSWADTQYF.

Only a few counts were recorded for this clonotype. The chain's CDR3 is CASSLDAGPYGYTF. CDR3 in DNA: TGTGCCAGCAGTTTAGACGCAGGCCCCTATGGCTACACCTTC. The chain employs TRBV12-3 or TRBV12-4 and TRBJ1-2; D not resolved. Between the trimmed V and J ends, which lost 1 base and 4 bases, there was a span of 10 bases. This CDR3 contains 14 residues.

The rearrangement joins TRBV7-9 to TRBJ2-1; D call uncertain. The CDR3 has 10 residues. Germline CDR1 reads SEHNR; CDR2 reads FQNEAQ (reference sequence). V lost 0 bases to trimming and J lost 9 bases, with 0 bases between them. CDR3 bases: TGTGCCAGCAGCTTAGCTGAGCAGTTCTTC. This sequence encodes CASSLAEQFF.

The chain links TRBV7-9 to TRBJ2-3, with D perhaps matching TRBD1 or TRBD2 (5 bases each). Germline loops: CDR1 SEHNR, CDR2 FQNEAQ (reference sequence). The ends were cut back, 2 bases at V and 4 bases at J, with 22 bases in the middle. The CDR3 extends over 18 amino acids. The CDR3 is CASSLMGVRLRRADTQYF. CDR3 coding DNA: TGTGCCAGCAGCTTAATGGGGGTACGCCTACGCCGCGCAGATACGCAGTATTTT.

This clonotype was detected a few times. This may be a read error: a much more frequent sequence differs by one nucleotide. V usage is TRBV20-1 and J usage is TRBJ1-1, with a tentative D call TRBD1 (5 bases). Germline CDR1 reads DFQATT; CDR2 reads SNEGSKA (reference sequence). The CDR3 covers 12 residues. Trimming stripped 5 bases from V and 12 bases from J, with 19 bases between. Written as DNA, the CDR3 is TGCAGTGCTGGGGAAAGGGGATTCAGGACTTTCTTT. As protein: CSAGERGFRTFF.

The V gene is TRBV12-5, the J gene TRBJ1-2; D ambiguous. The CDR3 is made up of 15 amino acids. Trimming stripped 1 base from V and 4 bases from J, with 13 bases between. The germline gives CDR1 LGHNT, CDR2 FRNRAP. CDR3 in DNA: TGTGCTAGTGGTTTGGGGATGGCGCCCAGCTATGGCTACACCTTC. This sequence encodes CASGLGMAPSYGYTF. Drawing the rest from reference TRBV12-5 and TRBJ1-2, the complete variable domain is DARVTQTPRHKVTEMGQEVTMRCQPILGHNTVFWYRQTMMQGLELLAYFRNRAPLDDSGMPKDRFSAEMPDATLATLKIQPSEPRDSAVYFCASGLGMAPSYGYTFGSGTRLTVV.

This clonotype has just a few counts. The rearrangement joins TRBV4-3 to TRBJ2-5, with 7 nucleotides matching TRBD2. The J call is in doubt because the DNA end fits TRBJ2-1 better. Germline V gene lookup returns CDR1 LGHNA and CDR2 YSLEER. This CDR3 comprises 15 residues. For the CDR3, the DNA is TGCGCCAGCAGCCAAGGCCCTAGCGGTTACAATGAGCAGTTCTTC. Translation gives CASSQGPSGYNEQFF.

A few counts support this clonotype. The gene calls are TRBV7-6 and TRBJ2-2; D gene unclear. Looked up from germline, CDR1 is SGHVS and CDR2 is FNYEAQ. The CDR3 totals 14 residues. Trimming took off 4 bases at V and 5 bases at J, with 11 bases between the two ends. The CDR3 is CASSSEVETGELFF. In nucleotides, the CDR3 is TGTGCCAGCAGCTCCGAAGTGGAAACCGGGGAGCTGTTTTTT.

CDR3 sequence: CASTTMSLFSGANVLTF. In nucleotides, the CDR3 is TGTGCCAGCACTACCATGTCCCTGTTCTCTGGGGCCAACGTCCTGACTTTC. The chain links TRBV14 to TRBJ2-6; D unresolved. V lost 7 bases to trimming and J lost 0 bases, with 16 bases between them. The CDR3 length is 17 residues. Germline lookup yields CDR1 SGHDN and CDR2 FVKESK.

This clonotype came up a few times. The chain combines TRBV11-2 with TRBJ2-5; 8 bases line up with TRBD2. The germline V gene encodes CDR1 SGHAT and CDR2 FQNNGV. The V segment lost 1 base and the J segment 7 bases; nucleotides outside the gene matches: 5. CDR3 size: 14 residues. The CDR3 DNA sequence: TGTGCCAGCAGCTTAGTAGCGGGGAGGGGGACCCAGTACTTC. Its protein product is CASSLVAGRGTQYF.

The V and J genes are TRBV7-2 and TRBJ1-1; 7 nucleotides line up with TRBD1. The CDR3 is 15 residues long. The germline CDR1 and CDR2 sequences are SGHTA and FQGNSA. The trim removed 5 bases at V and 0 bases at J, leaving 6 bases unmatched. In DNA form, the CDR3 reads TGTGCCAGCAGCCGGGCCGGGACAGTGAACACTGAAGCTTTCTTT. Amino acids: CASSRAGTVNTEAFF.

The V gene is TRBV28, the J gene TRBJ2-3, with 9 bases fitting TRBD2. V gave up 1 base and J gave up 4 bases; unmatched junction bases: 3. This CDR3 has 15 residues. Germline CDR1 is MDHEN and CDR2 is SYDVKM. This chain's CDR3 is CASSLYLAGSDTQYF. The CDR3 DNA reads as TGTGCCAGCAGTTTATACCTAGCGGGGTCAGATACGCAGTATTTT.

The chain joins TRBV7-2 to TRBJ2-4, with TRBD1 matching 8 bases. Germline trimming cut 5 bases from V and 9 bases from J; bases unmatched to any gene: 6. The CDR3 contains 13 residues. Germline V gene lookup returns CDR1 SGHTA and CDR2 FQGNSA. The CDR3 region is CASSLGTGGIQYF. In DNA, the CDR3 is TGTGCCAGCAGCCTCGGGACAGGTGGCATTCAGTACTTC.

In this sample, this clonotype turned up many times. The genes are TRBV12-3 or TRBV12-4 and TRBJ1-4; weak D call: TRBD1 (6 bases). The CDR3 runs 14 residues. Trimming pared 6 bases from V and 5 bases from J, leaving 13 bases between. CDR3 nucleotide sequence: TGTGCCAGCAGCCCGGACAGCTGGAATGAAAAACTGTTTTTT. This translates into CASSPDSWNEKLFF.

DNA of the CDR3: TGCAGTGCTGACCCCCCGGGGGGTGGTCAGGAGACCCAGTACTTC. Amino acid sequence: CSADPPGGGQETQYF. The chain employs TRBV20-1 and TRBJ2-5; 7 bases map to TRBD2. This CDR3 spans 15 amino acids. V was pared by 5 bases and J by 5 bases, with 14 bases of the junction left unmatched. Germline V gives CDR1 DFQATT, CDR2 SNEGSKA (reference sequence).

CDR3 residues: CASSTKTDRFQVTQYF. The CDR3 DNA is TGTGCCAGCAGCACAAAGACGGACAGGTTCCAAGTGACCCAGTACTTC. The chain couples TRBV21-1 to TRBJ2-5; TRBD1, the table's D call, was not compared with the DNA. TRBV21-1 counts as a pseudogene. The CDR3 runs 16 residues.

The genes are TRBV5-1 and TRBJ1-2, with no clear D. Trimming removed 1 base from V and 0 bases from J, with 10 bases in between. The CDR3 has 15 amino acids. From germline, CDR1 is SGHRS and CDR2 YFSETQ. The CDR3 here is CASSLSRGANYGYTF. For the CDR3, the DNA is TGCGCCAGCAGCTTGAGTCGCGGAGCTAACTATGGCTACACCTTC.

This chain links TRBV5-5 with TRBJ1-5, with D tentatively TRBD1 (5 bases). V was trimmed by 3 bases and J by 5 bases, leaving 15 bases between them. CDR3 length: 15 amino acids. The germline CDR1 and CDR2 sequences are SGHKS and YYEKEE (reference sequence). The DNA of the CDR3 is TGTGCCAGCAGCTCCGGGGACCGGGCGGATCAGCCCCAGCATTTT. Protein: CASSSGDRADQPQHF.

This clonotype was seen only a few times. V is TRBV25-1 and J is TRBJ2-3; the D is unclear. V was shortened by 3 bases and J by 2 bases, with 12 bases between the two germline ends. This CDR3 contains 15 residues. Germline loops: CDR1 MGHDK, CDR2 SYGVNS. CDR3 amino acids: CASSDALDDTDTQYF. The CDR3 region has the DNA TGTGCCAGCAGTGACGCGTTAGACGACACAGATACGCAGTATTTT.

The sample holds a few counts of this clonotype. The genes are TRBV13 and TRBJ2-5; 7 bases are a match to TRBD1. J was trimmed by 1 base and V by 3 bases; bases with no gene match: 5. The CDR3 is 15 residues long. CDR1 is PRHDT, CDR2 FYEKMQ, per germline (reference sequence). The CDR3 bases are TGTGCCAGCAGCTTTGAGGGGGCGATCCAAGAGACCCAGTACTTC. It yields the protein CASSFEGAIQETQYF.

This clonotype was observed a few times. V gene TRBV5-1 combines with J gene TRBJ2-5, with 7 nucleotides matching TRBD1. Germline values: CDR1 SGHRS, CDR2 YFSETQ. Germline trimming cut 5 bases from V and 9 bases from J; bases unmatched to any gene: 16. The CDR3 length is 15 residues. CDR3 in DNA: TGCGCCAGCAGGGTGGCAGGGGGATTAAAGGAGGCCCAGTACTTC. As protein: CASRVAGGLKEAQYF. Full variable domain (missing parts from reference TRBV5-1 and TRBJ2-5): KAGVTQTPRYLIKTRGQQVTLSCSPISGHRSVSWYQQTPGQGLQFLFEYFSETQRNKGNFPGRFSGRQFSNSRSEMNVSTLELGDSALYLCASRVAGGLKEAQYFGPGTRLLVL.

This clonotype was counted between two and nine times. The V call is TRBV7-2, the J call TRBJ2-1; 12 nucleotides agree with TRBD2. This CDR3 is built from 16 residues. The germline gives CDR1 SGHTA, CDR2 FQGNSA. J lost 4 bases, V lost 2 bases, and 3 bases had no gene match. The CDR3 protein is CASSLTTSGSYNEQFF. The CDR3 region has the DNA TGTGCCAGCAGCTTAACGACTAGCGGGAGTTACAATGAGCAGTTCTTC.

The chain recombines TRBV20-1 with TRBJ2-7; D gene unclear. The J call may be mistaken, given a closer DNA end match to TRBJ2-1. Germline assignment: CDR1 DFQATT and CDR2 SNEGSKA (reference sequence). This CDR3 is built from 14 residues. The DNA for the CDR3 is TGCAGTGCTAGGGGTCAGTTCATCGTTGGAGAGCAGTTCTTC. It codes for CSARGQFIVGEQFF.